This is a list of T cell receptor beta chains from one sample in a study of beta chain features in type 1 diabetes. The repertoire was sequenced with immunoSEQ multiplex PCR; TCRdb's copy has only in-frame clones and lacks some. The data hold 500,000 to 850,000 clones, with about 14% observed a single time. The sample comprised naive CD4+ T cells from blood. These receptors were taken from a man between 18 and 29 years old with type 1 diabetes. CDR3s include the opening cysteine and the closing phenylalanine or tryptophan. The order of the fields is J gene, clone size, D gene, V gene, CDR3 protein, CDR3 DNA. The D gene is left open where the match is weak. A row's size may be missing; if present it is once, few, many or a size class.

>TRBJ1-1|few|NA|TRBV10-3
CAISDPQNTEAFF
TGTGCCATCAGTGACCCACAGAACACTGAAGCTTTCTTT
>TRBJ1-2|NA|NA|TRBV5-1
CASNLFTGGPKGYGYTF
TGCGCCAGCAACCTATTTACGGGCGGACCGAAAGGCTATGGCTACACCTTC
>TRBJ1-6|NA|NA|TRBV2
CASTLQGPHSPLHF
TGTGCCAGCACCTTACAGGGACCCCATTCACCCCTCCACTTT
>TRBJ2-7|NA|NA|TRBV20-1
CSTSRVYEQYF
TGCAGTACGAGTCGGGTGTACGAGCAGTACTTC
>TRBJ2-5|NA|NA|TRBV5-1
CASSRQGLAEETQYF
TGCGCCAGCAGCCGCCAGGGGCTAGCGGAAGAGACCCAGTACTTC
>TRBJ2-1|few|TRBD1|TRBV28
CASSSGQSYNEQFF
TGTGCCAGCAGTTCGGGACAGTCTTACAATGAGCAGTTCTTC
>TRBJ2-1|few|NA|TRBV5-1
CASSPGQHANNEQFF
TGCGCCAGCAGCCCTGGGCAACATGCTAACAATGAGCAGTTCTTC
>TRBJ2-5|few|NA|TRBV7-6
CASTGGTISVGETQYF
TGTGCCAGCACAGGGGGGACTATCTCAGTGGGAGAGACCCAGTACTTC
>TRBJ1-3|NA|NA|TRBV9
CASSVEGIGGNTIYF
TGTGCCAGCAGCGTAGAAGGGATAGGGGGAAACACCATATATTTT
>TRBJ2-7|NA|TRBD1|TRBV5-6
CASSSIRPGQGSPYEQYF
TGTGCCAGCAGCTCCATCCGTCCAGGACAGGGGAGCCCCTACGAGCAGTACTTC
>TRBJ2-5|few|NA|TRBV5-4
CASSSINSLTWNGETQYF
TGTGCCAGCAGCTCTATAAACTCCCTGACCTGGAACGGGGAGACCCAGTACTTC
>TRBJ2-1|NA|TRBD2|TRBV7-2
CASSLGLAGAYNEQFF
TGTGCCAGCAGCTTAGGCCTAGCGGGAGCCTACAATGAGCAGTTCTTC
>TRBJ2-1|NA|NA|TRBV11-2
CASSLGTSPSYNEQFF
TGTGCCAGCAGCTTAGGGACTTCACCCTCCTACAATGAGCAGTTCTTC
>TRBJ2-6|NA|NA|TRBV7-9
CASSLGRLSGANVLTF
TGTGCCAGCAGCTTAGGACGGCTCTCTGGGGCCAACGTCCTGACTTTC
>TRBJ1-1|NA|NA|TRBV30
CAWSAHGNTEAFF
TGTGCCTGGAGCGCTCACGGGAACACTGAAGCTTTCTTT
>TRBJ2-3|NA|NA|TRBV19
CASSIDLPSTDTQYF
TGTGCCAGTAGTATTGACTTACCTAGCACAGATACGCAGTATTTT
>TRBJ2-3|NA|NA|TRBV30
CAWSQWADTQYF
TGTGCCTGGAGTCAGTGGGCAGATACGCAGTATTTT